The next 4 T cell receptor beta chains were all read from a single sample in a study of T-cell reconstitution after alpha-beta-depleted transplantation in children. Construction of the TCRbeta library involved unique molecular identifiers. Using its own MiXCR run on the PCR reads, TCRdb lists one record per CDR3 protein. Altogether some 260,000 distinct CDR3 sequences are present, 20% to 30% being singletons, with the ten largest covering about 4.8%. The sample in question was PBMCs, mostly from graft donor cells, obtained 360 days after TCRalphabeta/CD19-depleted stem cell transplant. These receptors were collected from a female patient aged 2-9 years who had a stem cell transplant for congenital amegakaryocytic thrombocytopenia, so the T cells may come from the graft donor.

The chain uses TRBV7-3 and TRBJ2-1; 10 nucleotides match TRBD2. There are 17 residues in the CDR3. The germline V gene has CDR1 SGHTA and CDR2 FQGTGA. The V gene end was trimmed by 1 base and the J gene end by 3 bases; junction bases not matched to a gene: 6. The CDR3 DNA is TGTGCCAGCAGCTTAAGTACTAGCGGGGCCCTCTACAATGAGCAGTTCTTC. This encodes CASSLSTSGALYNEQFF.

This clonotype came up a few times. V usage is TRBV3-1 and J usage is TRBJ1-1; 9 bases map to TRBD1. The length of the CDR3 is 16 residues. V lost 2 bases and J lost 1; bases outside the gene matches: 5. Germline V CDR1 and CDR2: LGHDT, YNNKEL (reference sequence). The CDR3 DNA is TGTGCCAGCAGCCAATTACAGGGGGCGGGGAACACTGAAGCTTTCTTT. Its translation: CASSQLQGAGNTEAFF.

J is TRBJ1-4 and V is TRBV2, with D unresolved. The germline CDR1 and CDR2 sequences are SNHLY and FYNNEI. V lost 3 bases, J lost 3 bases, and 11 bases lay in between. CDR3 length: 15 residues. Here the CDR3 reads CASSEIPTANEKLFF. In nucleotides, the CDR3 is TGTGCCAGCAGTGAGATCCCCACGGCTAATGAAAAACTGTTTTTT.

The CDR3 is CSVQRRDRNNEQFF. In DNA form, the CDR3 reads TGCAGCGTCCAACGCAGGGACAGGAACAATGAGCAGTTCTTC. V and J are TRBV29-1 and TRBJ2-1; 8 nucleotides match TRBD1. Per the germline V gene, CDR1 is SQVTM and CDR2 is ANQGSEA. Trimming at V came to 6 bases and at J to 5 bases, leaving 9 bases not matched to a gene. The CDR3 has 14 residues.